This T cell receptor beta chain was recovered during a study of blood T cell repertoires in COVID-19 (dated by TCRdb to the early 2020s). The study in broad terms: Samples from collaborators originated in the United States, Italy and Spain and spanned both the acute and convalescent phases of COVID-19. The prospective study material was composed of cDNA or gDNA derived from T cells, B-cell-depleted T cells, or PBMCs. Deeply sampled blood TCRbeta repertoires from subjects exposed to, actively infected with, or recovered from COVID-19 were included in the dataset. The repertoires were released in a freely available public database intended as a resource for research on the immune response to SARS-CoV-2. Samples came from the ongoing ImmuneRACE study (first 160 participants) plus 1,254 subjects from 6 global collaborators. Nearly every sample came with metadata listing a de-identified subject ID, COVID-19 status, age in years and sex. Where available, HLA class I and class II types were obtained from metadata supplied by the sample provider rather than from assay-based typing.

V has 4 bases trimmed and J has 0 bases trimmed; junction bases matching no gene number 5. Spanning cysteine to phenylalanine, the CDR3 consists of 15 amino acids. CDR3 DNA only is kept here, 45 bases in frame from base 1. CDR1 and CDR2, per the germline V gene, are KGHSH and LQKENI. The immunoSEQ Assay, a bias-controlled multiplex PCR, was used to amplify TCRbeta CDR3 regions from genomic DNA. The source study handled its data this way. Nucleated cell counts per sample were estimated from amplification of reference gene primers within the assay. To quantify the absolute abundance of each unique TCRbeta CDR3 rearrangement, sequence reads were collapsed and filtered. For each sample, productive Simpson clonality was calculated by taking the square root of Simpson's diversity index across productive rearrangements. The table was pulled from immuneACCESS by TCRdb, which kept in-frame rearrangements only. Such tables lose some clones; where checked, under half of the loss comes from unresolved V genes, and the rest has no known cause. V, J and clone size derive from that table, while D and trimming were established from the DNA sequence. The sample profile shows tens of thousands of clones; 85% to 90% of them were found once. About 20% of the sample rests with the top ten.

Collaborating institutions collected whole blood in K2EDTA tubes following their own protocols. For TCRbeta analysis, collaborators shipped samples as frozen whole blood, isolated PBMCs, or DNA extracted from either of those sample types. As concerns this clone: Its recognized antigen is unknown. Nothing much larger sits one base from this clone, and base qualities are not available.

What the study reported, not specific to this receptor: How much clinical and demographic metadata was included differed by source and by participant, and the metadata was provided uncurated.

This receptor chain uses TRBV18 and TRBJ1-1; 7 central bases correspond to TRBD1. This clonotype was obtained from a woman older than 75 in a cohort sampled during active or convalescent COVID-19. Sequencing was carried out using peripheral blood. The DNA sequence is TGTGCCAGCTCACGACCGACAGGGTTGAACACTGAAGCTTTCTTT. It specifies CASSRPTGLNTEAFF.